The sequence of this T cell receptor (beta chain) was determined in a study of naive and memory T cell subsets. Study-wide results and caveats: From naive to CM, EM and EMRA, diversity decreased and Gini increased.

CMV status came from CD4+ T cell IFNgamma after overnight CMV lysate stimulation of fresh PBMCs. To note about this clonotype: Its specificity is unknown.

The CDR3 sequence is 12 residues long. The V and J ends lost 6 bases and 8 bases, in that order; junction bases with no gene match: 4. Two oligonucleotides, mixed equimolar, formed the beta constant-region primer covering TRBC1 and TRBC2. TCRdb processed the UMI-ligation and nested PCR reads anew with MiXCR; each CDR3 protein has one entry. Among 150,000 or so distinct CDR3 sequences listed, about 18% were seen once. Sequencing was performed on naive CD4+ T cells from blood. The rearrangement links TRBV12-3 or TRBV12-4 to TRBJ1-2; TRBD1 agrees at 9 bases. The clonotype comes from a human donor in good health. This chain's CDR3 is CASSWTGAGYTF. The DNA for the CDR3 is TGTGCCAGCAGCTGGACAGGGGCCGGCTACACCTTC.